What follows are 5 T cell receptor beta chains derived from one specimen sequenced in a study of shared clonotypes between healthy human individuals. The assay was immunoSEQ multiplex PCR, and TCRdb's table has in-frame clones only and misses some. The sample has around 990,000 clones; roughly 80% are singletons. Sequences were obtained from memory CD4+ T cells from PBMCs. Subset denoted: CD45RA-negative fraction. The receptors originated from a man aged 18 to 29 in good health. Some clones in this sample may be carry-over from other donors' samples.

V is TRBV4-2 and J is TRBJ2-7; TRBD1 is a possible D gene (5 bases). Germline-derived CDR1 and CDR2 are LGHNA and YNFKEQ. The V end lost 4 bases, the J end lost 3 bases, and 10 bases lay between the germline ends. The CDR3 covers 13 residues. The CDR3 loop is CASSLQVFYEQYF. For the CDR3, the DNA is TGTGCCAGCAGCCTACAGGTTTTCTACGAGCAGTACTTC.

This rearrangement joins TRBV6-6 to TRBJ2-1, with 7 bases matching TRBD2. The CDR3 length is 13 residues. Trimming took 11 bases from V and 8 from J; bases not matched to a gene: 12. Germline assignment: CDR1 MNHNY and CDR2 SVGAGI (reference sequence). CDR3 coding DNA: TGTGCCGCCAGGGCGGGAGTAGTCTATGAGCAGTTCTTC. This translates into CAARAGVVYEQFF.

The CDR3 coding sequence is TGTGCCAGCAGCTTAGGAGGACAGGGTGAAATCTATGGCTACACCTTC. Protein sequence: CASSLGGQGEIYGYTF. The chain recombines TRBV7-8 with TRBJ1-2, with 8 bases aligning to TRBD1. The germline V gene has CDR1 SGHVS and CDR2 FQNEAQ. V gave up 1 base and J gave up 4 bases; unmatched junction bases: 8. CDR3 size: 16 residues.

This clone was observed a handful of times. The CDR3 spells CAWNDSPNQPQHF. The DNA for the CDR3 is TGTGCCTGGAACGACAGCCCCAATCAGCCCCAGCATTTT. V usage is TRBV30 and J usage is TRBJ1-5; a weak D match, TRBD1 (5 bases). Germline V gene sequence: CDR1 GTSNPN, CDR2 SVGIG (reference sequence). This CDR3 region has 13 residues. The V gene lost 4 bases and the J gene lost 3 bases, with 10 bases spanning the gap.

The rearrangement joins TRBV5-6 to TRBJ2-3; D not certain. Germline V gene data show CDR1 as SGHDT and CDR2 as YYEEEE. V was cut by 1 base and J by 3 bases, with 15 bases left in between. The CDR3 has 16 residues. The CDR3 bases are TGTGCCAGCAGCTTGTTCGCGGCCACTACTACAGATACGCAGTATTTT. Its protein is CASSLFAATTTDTQYF.